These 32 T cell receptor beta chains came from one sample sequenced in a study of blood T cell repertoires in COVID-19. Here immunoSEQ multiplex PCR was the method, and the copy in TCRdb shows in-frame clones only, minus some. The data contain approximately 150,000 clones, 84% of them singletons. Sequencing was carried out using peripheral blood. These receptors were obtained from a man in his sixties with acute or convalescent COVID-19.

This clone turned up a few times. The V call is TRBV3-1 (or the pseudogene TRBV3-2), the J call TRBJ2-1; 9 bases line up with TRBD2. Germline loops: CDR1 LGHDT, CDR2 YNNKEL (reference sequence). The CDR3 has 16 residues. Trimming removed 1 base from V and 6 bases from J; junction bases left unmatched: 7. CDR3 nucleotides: TGTGCCAGCAGCCAAGGAGGACTAGCGTGGGTCAATGAGCAGTTCTTC. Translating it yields CASSQGGLAWVNEQFF.

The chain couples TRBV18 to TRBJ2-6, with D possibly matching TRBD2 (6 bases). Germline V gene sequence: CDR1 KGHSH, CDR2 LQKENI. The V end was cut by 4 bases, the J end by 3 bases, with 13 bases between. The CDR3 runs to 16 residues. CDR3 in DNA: TGTGCCAGCTCACAGCCCGGGAGCCTTGGGGCCAACGTCCTGACTTTC. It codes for CASSQPGSLGANVLTF.

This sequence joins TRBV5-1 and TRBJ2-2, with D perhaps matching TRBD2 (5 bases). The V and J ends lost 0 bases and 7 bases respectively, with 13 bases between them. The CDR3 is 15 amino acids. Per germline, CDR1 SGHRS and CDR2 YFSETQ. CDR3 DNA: TGCGCCAGCAGCTTGGGCGGCTCCGAGGGCGGGGAGCTGTTTTTT. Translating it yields CASSLGGSEGGELFF.

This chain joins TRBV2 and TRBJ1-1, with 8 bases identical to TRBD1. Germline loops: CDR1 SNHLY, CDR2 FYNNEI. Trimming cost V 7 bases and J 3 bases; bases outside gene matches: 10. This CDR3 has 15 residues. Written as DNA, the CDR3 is TGTGCCAGCATGAGACAGGGGACCTCCCACACTGAAGCTTTCTTT. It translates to CASMRQGTSHTEAFF.

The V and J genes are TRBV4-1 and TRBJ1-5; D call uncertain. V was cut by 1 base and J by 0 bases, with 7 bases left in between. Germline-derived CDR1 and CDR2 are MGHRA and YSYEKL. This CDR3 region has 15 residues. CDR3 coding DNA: TGCGCCAGCAGCCAAGTCAGGCTTAGCAATCAGCCCCAGCATTTT. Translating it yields CASSQVRLSNQPQHF.

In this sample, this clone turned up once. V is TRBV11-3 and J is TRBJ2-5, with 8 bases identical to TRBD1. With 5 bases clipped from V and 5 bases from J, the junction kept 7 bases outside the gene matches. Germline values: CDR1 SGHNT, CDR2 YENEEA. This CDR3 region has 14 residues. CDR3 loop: CASSTDRVGETQYF. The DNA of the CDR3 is TGTGCCAGCAGCACGGACAGGGTTGGGGAGACCCAGTACTTC.

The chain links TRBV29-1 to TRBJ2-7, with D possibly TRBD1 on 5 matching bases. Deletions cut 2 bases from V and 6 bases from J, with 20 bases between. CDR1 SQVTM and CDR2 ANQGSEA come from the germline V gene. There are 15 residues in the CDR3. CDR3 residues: CSVETPPGKGGEQYF. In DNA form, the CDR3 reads TGCAGCGTTGAAACCCCCCCAGGGAAGGGCGGCGAGCAGTACTTC.

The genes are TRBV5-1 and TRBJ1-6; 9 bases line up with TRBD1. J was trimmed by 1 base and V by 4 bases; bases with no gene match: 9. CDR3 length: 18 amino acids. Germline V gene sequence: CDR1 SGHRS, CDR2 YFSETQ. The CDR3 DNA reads TGCGCCAGCAGCGCGCCGGGACAGGGTGGTTCCTATAATTCACCCCTCCACTTT. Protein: CASSAPGQGGSYNSPLHF.

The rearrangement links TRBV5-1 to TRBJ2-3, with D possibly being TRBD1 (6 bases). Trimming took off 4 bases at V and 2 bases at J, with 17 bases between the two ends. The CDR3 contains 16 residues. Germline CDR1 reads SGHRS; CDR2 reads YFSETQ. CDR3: CASSPEGTGPTDTQYF. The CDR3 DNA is TGCGCCAGCAGCCCAGAGGGTACAGGGCCCACAGATACGCAGTATTTT.

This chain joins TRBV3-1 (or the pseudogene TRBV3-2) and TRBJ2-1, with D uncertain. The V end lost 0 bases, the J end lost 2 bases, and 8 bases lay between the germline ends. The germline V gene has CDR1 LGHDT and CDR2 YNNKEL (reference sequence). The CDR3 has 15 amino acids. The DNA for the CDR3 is TGTGCCAGCAGCCAAGAACCTCAGGCCTACAATGAGCAGTTCTTC. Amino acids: CASSQEPQAYNEQFF.

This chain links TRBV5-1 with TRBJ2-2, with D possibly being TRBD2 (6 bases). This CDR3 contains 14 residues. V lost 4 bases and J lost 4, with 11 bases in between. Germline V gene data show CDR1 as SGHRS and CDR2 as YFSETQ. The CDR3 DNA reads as TGCGCCAGCAGCCGGGGGATCGGCACCGGGGAGCTGTTTTTT. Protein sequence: CASSRGIGTGELFF. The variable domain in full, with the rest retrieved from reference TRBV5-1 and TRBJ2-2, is KAGVTQTPRYLIKTRGQQVTLSCSPISGHRSVSWYQQTPGQGLQFLFEYFSETQRNKGNFPGRFSGRQFSNSRSEMNVSTLELGDSALYLCASSRGIGTGELFFGEGSRLTVL.

CDR3 bases: TGTGCCAGCAGCTACCTAGCGGGGACTACCTACGAGCAGTACTTC. Translated: CASSYLAGTTYEQYF. The chain employs TRBV7-2 and TRBJ2-7, with 9 bases identical to TRBD2. The CDR3 has 15 residues. With V trimmed by 4 bases and J by 2 bases, 6 bases remained unmatched. Germline CDR1 reads SGHTA; CDR2 reads FQGNSA.

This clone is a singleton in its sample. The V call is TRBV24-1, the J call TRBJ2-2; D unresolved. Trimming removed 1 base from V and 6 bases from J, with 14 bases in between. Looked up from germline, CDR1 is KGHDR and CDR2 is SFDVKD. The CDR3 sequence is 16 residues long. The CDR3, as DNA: TGTGCCACCAGTGATTTAACCACCAAGAGCCCCGGGGAGCTGTTTTTT. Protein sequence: CATSDLTTKSPGELFF.

The CDR3 DNA is TGCGCCAGCAGCTTGGGCCCCGGACAGGGGGAGATTAATGAAAAACTGTTTTTT. Amino acid sequence: CASSLGPGQGEINEKLFF. The gene calls are TRBV5-1 and TRBJ1-4; TRBD1 aligns across 10 bases. Trimming at V came to 0 bases and at J to 4 bases, leaving 9 bases not matched to a gene. Per germline, CDR1 SGHRS and CDR2 YFSETQ. This CDR3 is 18 amino acids long.

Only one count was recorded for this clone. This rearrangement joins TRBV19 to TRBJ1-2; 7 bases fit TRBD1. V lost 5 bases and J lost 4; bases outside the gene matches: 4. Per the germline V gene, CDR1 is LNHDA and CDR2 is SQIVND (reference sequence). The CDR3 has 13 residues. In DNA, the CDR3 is TGTGCCAGTAGTTGGGGACAGAGCTATGGCTACACCTTC. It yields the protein CASSWGQSYGYTF. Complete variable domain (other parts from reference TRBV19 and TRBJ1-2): DGGITQSPKYLFRKEGQNVTLSCEQNLNHDAMYWYRQDPGQGLRLIYYSQIVNDFQKGDIAEGYSVSREKKESFPLTVTSAQKNPTAFYLCASSWGQSYGYTFGSGTRLTVV.

The CDR3 protein is CARGGKGAHYEQYF. For the CDR3, the DNA is TGTGCCAGAGGAGGGAAGGGGGCCCATTACGAGCAGTACTTC. V usage is TRBV5-5 and J usage is TRBJ2-7, with D tentatively TRBD1 (7 bases). The ends were cut back, 8 bases at V and 4 bases at J, with 19 bases in the middle. Germline CDR1 reads SGHKS; CDR2 reads YYEKEE (reference sequence). The CDR3 is 14 residues long.

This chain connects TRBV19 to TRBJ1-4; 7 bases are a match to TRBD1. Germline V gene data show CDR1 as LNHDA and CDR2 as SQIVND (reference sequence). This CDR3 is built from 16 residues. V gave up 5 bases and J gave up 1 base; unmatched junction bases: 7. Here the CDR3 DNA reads TGTGCCAGTAGTCCGAGACAGGGCCAAACTAATGAAAAACTGTTTTTT. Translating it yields CASSPRQGQTNEKLFF.

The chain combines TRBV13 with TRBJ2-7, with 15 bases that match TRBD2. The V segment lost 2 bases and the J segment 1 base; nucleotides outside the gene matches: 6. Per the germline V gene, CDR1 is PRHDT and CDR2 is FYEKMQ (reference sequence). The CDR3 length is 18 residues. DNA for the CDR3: TGTGCCAGCAGCTTATCTGGACTAGCGGGAGGGGGGTCCTACGAGCAGTACTTC. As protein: CASSLSGLAGGGSYEQYF.

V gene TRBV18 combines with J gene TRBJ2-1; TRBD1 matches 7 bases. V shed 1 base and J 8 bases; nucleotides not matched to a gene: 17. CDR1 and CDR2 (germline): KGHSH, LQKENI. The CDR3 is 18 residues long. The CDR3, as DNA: TGTGCCAGCTCACCACGGGCGGCCAGGGGGAGATACGCTGATGAGCAGTTCTTC. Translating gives CASSPRAARGRYADEQFF.

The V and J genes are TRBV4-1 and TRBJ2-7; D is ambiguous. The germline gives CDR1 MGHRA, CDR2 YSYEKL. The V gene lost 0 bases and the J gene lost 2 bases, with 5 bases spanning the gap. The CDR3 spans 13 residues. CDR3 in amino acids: CASSQETAYEQYF. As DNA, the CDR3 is TGCGCCAGCAGCCAAGAAACAGCCTACGAGCAGTACTTC.

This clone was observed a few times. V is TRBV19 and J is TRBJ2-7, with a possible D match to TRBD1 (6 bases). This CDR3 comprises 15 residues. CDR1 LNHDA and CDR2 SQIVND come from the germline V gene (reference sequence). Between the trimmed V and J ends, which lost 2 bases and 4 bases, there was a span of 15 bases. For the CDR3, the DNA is TGTGCCAGTAGTATAATACAGGGACCCTCTTACGAGCAGTACTTC. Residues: CASSIIQGPSYEQYF.

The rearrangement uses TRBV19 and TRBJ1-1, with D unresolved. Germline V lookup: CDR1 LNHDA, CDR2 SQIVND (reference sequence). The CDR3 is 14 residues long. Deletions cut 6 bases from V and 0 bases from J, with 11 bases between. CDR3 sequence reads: CASSFQRVNTEAFF. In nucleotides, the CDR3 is TGTGCCAGTAGCTTCCAGAGGGTGAACACTGAAGCTTTCTTT.

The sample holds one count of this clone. For the CDR3, the DNA is TGTGCCTGGAGTGGCCCCGGGACAGACTTTAATTCACCCCTCCACTTT. It yields the protein CAWSGPGTDFNSPLHF. V is TRBV30 and J is TRBJ1-6, with 7 bases identical to TRBD1. The CDR3 is 16 amino acids. J gave up 6 bases and V 1 base, and 9 bases lay outside the gene matches. Germline V CDR1 and CDR2: GTSNPN, SVGIG (reference sequence).

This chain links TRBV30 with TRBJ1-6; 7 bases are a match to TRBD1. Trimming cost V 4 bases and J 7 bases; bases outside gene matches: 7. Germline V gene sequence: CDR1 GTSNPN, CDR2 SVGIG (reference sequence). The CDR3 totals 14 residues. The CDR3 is CAWNRDSLNSPLHF. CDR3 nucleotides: TGTGCCTGGAACCGGGACAGCTTAAATTCACCCCTCCACTTT.

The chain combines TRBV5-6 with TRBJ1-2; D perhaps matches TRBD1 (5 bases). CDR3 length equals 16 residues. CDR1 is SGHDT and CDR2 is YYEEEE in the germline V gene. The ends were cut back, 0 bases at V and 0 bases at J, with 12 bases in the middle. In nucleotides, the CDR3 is TGTGCCAGCAGCTTGGGGGGCGGCGTATCTAACTATGGCTACACCTTC. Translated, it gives CASSLGGGVSNYGYTF.

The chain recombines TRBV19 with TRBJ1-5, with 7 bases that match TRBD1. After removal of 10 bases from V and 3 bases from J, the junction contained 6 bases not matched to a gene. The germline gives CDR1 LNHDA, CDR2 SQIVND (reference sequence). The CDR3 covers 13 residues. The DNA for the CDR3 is TGTGCCACCCTGGACAGGACCAATCAGCCCCAGCATTTT. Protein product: CATLDRTNQPQHF.

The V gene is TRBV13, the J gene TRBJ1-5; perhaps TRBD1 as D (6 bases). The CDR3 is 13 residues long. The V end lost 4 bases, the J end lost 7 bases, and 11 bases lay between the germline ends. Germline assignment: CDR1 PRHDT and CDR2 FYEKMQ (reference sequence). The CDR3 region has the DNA TGTGCCAGCAGCTCCGGGACATCCCAGCCCCAGCATTTT. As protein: CASSSGTSQPQHF. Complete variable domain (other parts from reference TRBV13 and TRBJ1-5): AAGVIQSPRHLIKEKRETATLKCYPIPRHDTVYWYQQGPGQDPQFLISFYEKMQSDKGSIPDRFSAQQFSDYHSELNMSSLELGDSALYFCASSSGTSQPQHFGDGTRLSIL.

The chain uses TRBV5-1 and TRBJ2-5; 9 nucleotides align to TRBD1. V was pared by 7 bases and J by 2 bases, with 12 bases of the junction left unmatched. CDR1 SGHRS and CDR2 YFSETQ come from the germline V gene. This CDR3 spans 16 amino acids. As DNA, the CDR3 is TGCGCCAGCGGATTCGCCCCGGGACAGGGACAAGAGACCCAGTACTTC. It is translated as CASGFAPGQGQETQYF.

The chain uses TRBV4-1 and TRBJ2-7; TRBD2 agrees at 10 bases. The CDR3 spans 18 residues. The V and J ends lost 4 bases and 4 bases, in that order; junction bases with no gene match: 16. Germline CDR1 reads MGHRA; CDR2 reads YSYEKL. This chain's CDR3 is CASSPSTSGENLAYEQYF. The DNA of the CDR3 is TGCGCCAGCAGCCCTAGCACTAGCGGGGAGAATCTTGCTTACGAGCAGTACTTC.

CDR3 sequence (DNA): TGTGCCAGCAGCCAAGATCCTGTTACAGGCTATGGCTACACCTTC. Translated: CASSQDPVTGYGYTF. This chain connects TRBV4-2 to TRBJ1-2; tentatively, D is TRBD1 (5 bases). The CDR3 spans 15 residues. From germline, CDR1 is LGHNA and CDR2 YNFKEQ. The V gene lost 0 bases and the J gene lost 4 bases, with 12 bases spanning the gap.

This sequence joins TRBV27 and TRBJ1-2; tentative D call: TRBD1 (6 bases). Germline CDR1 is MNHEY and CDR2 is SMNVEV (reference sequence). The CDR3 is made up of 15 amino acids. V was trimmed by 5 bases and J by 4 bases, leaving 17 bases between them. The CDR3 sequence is CASSPRQAVGYGYTF. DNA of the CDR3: TGTGCCAGCAGTCCAAGACAGGCGGTGGGCTATGGCTACACCTTC.

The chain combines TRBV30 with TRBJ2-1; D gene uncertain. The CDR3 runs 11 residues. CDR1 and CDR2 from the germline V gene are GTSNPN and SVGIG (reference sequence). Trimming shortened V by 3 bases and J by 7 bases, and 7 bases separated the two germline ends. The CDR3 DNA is TGTGCCTGGAGCTTCCTGAATGAGCAGTTCTTC. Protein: CAWSFLNEQFF. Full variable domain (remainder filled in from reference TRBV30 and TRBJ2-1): SQTIHQWPATLVQPVGSPLSLECTVEGTSNPNLYWYRQAAGRGLQLLFYSVGIGQISSEVPQNLSASRPQDRQFILSSKKLLLSDSGFYLCAWSFLNEQFFGPGTRLTVL.